This T cell receptor beta chain stems from a study of read filtering for tumor transcriptome and immune sequencing. Across the whole study: Revised staging placed eight or nine patients in R-ISS I, about 15 in II, 7 in III.

This clonotype was counted ten times or more. Its antigen is currently unknown. Molecular barcoded adaptors covering alpha/delta and beta/gamma chains were used on 400 to 450 ng RNA. TCRdb passed the reads through MiXCR, listing each CDR3 protein once. The table records approximately 140,000 distinct CDR3 sequences, 13% of them present only once. Points from the study as a whole: RNA-seq captured clonotypes less deeply and reliably than IR-seq.

Trimming removed 3 bases at V and 8 bases at J, with 23 bases between. The CDR3 length is 17 residues. The germline CDR1 and CDR2 sequences are SEHNR and FQNEAQ (reference sequence). V and J are TRBV7-9 and TRBJ2-1; D is perhaps TRBD1 or TRBD2 (6 bases each). This clonotype originated in a donor aged 40 or over with multiple myeloma. Sample: a population of CD138-negative cells sorted from bone marrow. The DNA of the CDR3 is TGTGCCAGCAGCTTCACTGCCACCCTCGGGGGCTGGGATGAGCAGTTCTTC. Translated: CASSFTATLGGWDEQFF.